The rows below give T cell receptor beta chains drawn from one sample of a study of blood T cell repertoires in COVID-19. The table came from immunoSEQ multiplex PCR; TCRdb's copy has only in-frame clones and leaves some out. Of 300,000 to 350,000 clones detected, around 90% appear once; the ten largest clones hold roughly 7%. The sample was peripheral blood. These receptors were obtained from a woman in her twenties or thirties with COVID-19, enrolled during active disease. Each CDR3 is given with its conserved first and last residue. Each record gives: clone size, D gene, J gene, V gene, CDR3 DNA, CDR3 protein. D genes are given only for firm matches. Size is omitted from some rows. Given values are once, few, many or a class for expanded clones.

size: few
D: TRBD1
J: TRBJ1-5
V: TRBV19
DNA: TGTGCCAGTAGTCCTATGGACAGGGGAGGAAACAATCAGCCCCAGCATTTT
CDR3: CASSPMDRGGNNQPQHF

size: NA
D: NA
J: TRBJ1-3
V: TRBV5-4
DNA: TGTGCCAGCAGCTTGGGTCCGGGGAACACCATATATTTT
CDR3: CASSLGPGNTIYF

size: NA
D: NA
J: TRBJ1-3
V: TRBV5-4
DNA: TGTGCCAGCAGCTTGGCCGGGGGGAGAAACACCATATATTTT
CDR3: CASSLAGGRNTIYF

size: once
D: TRBD1
J: TRBJ2-2
V: TRBV28
DNA: TGTGCCAGCAGGCAGGGGGCGCGAACCGGGGAGCTGTTTTTT
CDR3: CASRQGARTGELFF

size: NA
D: NA
J: TRBJ1-4
V: TRBV10-2
DNA: TGCGCCAGCAGTGACCTGGGCTTGAATGAAAAACTGTTTTTT
CDR3: CASSDLGLNEKLFF

size: NA
D: NA
J: TRBJ1-6
V: TRBV2
DNA: TGTGCCAGCAGTGAGATATCGCCAGGCCTTTATAATTCACCCCTCCACTTT
CDR3: CASSEISPGLYNSPLHF

size: NA
D: NA
J: TRBJ2-7
V: TRBV6-5
DNA: TGTGCCAGCACCGAGGGCCGGGACACGCAGCAGTACTTC
CDR3: CASTEGRDTQQYF

size: NA
D: TRBD2
J: TRBJ2-7
V: TRBV5-1
DNA: TGCGCCAGCAGTTATGCTGCTCTAGCGGGCCATCCCTACGAGCAGTACTTC
CDR3: CASSYAALAGHPYEQYF

size: NA
D: NA
J: TRBJ1-5
V: TRBV7-2
DNA: TGTGCCAGCAGTTGGACAGTTTATCAGCCCCAGCATTTT
CDR3: CASSWTVYQPQHF

size: NA
D: TRBD1
J: TRBJ1-2
V: TRBV18
DNA: TGTGCCAGCTCACCCCTGGACAGGGGGGGCTATGGCTACACCTTC
CDR3: CASSPLDRGGYGYTF

size: NA
D: NA
J: TRBJ2-2
V: TRBV5-4
DNA: TGTGCCAGCACCCTACGGACCGGGGAGCTGTTTTTT
CDR3: CASTLRTGELFF

size: NA
D: NA
J: TRBJ2-3
V: TRBV5-1
DNA: TGCGCCAGCAGCTTGGCCTTGGAGGGACCCACAGATACGCAGTATTTT
CDR3: CASSLALEGPTDTQYF

size: NA
D: NA
J: TRBJ1-4
V: TRBV7-2
DNA: TGTGCCAGCAGCTTAAACAGAAATTTAGGAAAACTGTTTTTT
CDR3: CASSLNRNLGKLFF

size: NA
D: TRBD1
J: TRBJ2-7
V: TRBV11-3
DNA: TGTGCCAGCAGCCGTGACAGGGGGGACGAGCAGTACTTC
CDR3: CASSRDRGDEQYF

size: NA
D: TRBD1
J: TRBJ1-2
V: TRBV4-2
DNA: TGTGCCAGCAGCCCCCCGGGAGGGACAGCTGACTTAGCTAACTATGGCTACACCTTC
CDR3: CASSPPGGTADLANYGYTF

size: NA
D: NA
J: TRBJ1-6
V: TRBV2
DNA: TGTGCCAGCTCGGTGATTGGGCAGGGAGGTTCACCCCTCCACTTT
CDR3: CASSVIGQGGSPLHF

size: NA
D: TRBD1
J: TRBJ1-3
V: TRBV28
DNA: TGTGCCAGCAGTGCATTTCAGGGGGCTTCCATATATTTT
CDR3: CASSAFQGASIYF

size: NA
D: TRBD1
J: TRBJ2-7
V: TRBV28
DNA: TGTGCCAGCCTTTCGACAGGGGGTATTTTCTACGAGCAGTACTTC
CDR3: CASLSTGGIFYEQYF

size: NA
D: NA
J: TRBJ1-1
V: TRBV7-2
DNA: TGTGCCAGCAGCCCCCAGGGGAACACTGAAGCTTTCTTT
CDR3: CASSPQGNTEAFF

size: once
D: TRBD1
J: TRBJ2-4
V: TRBV29-1
DNA: TGCAGCGTTGAAGATCCGGGACAGGGGGCGCCGGACATTCAGTACTTC
CDR3: CSVEDPGQGAPDIQYF

size: once
D: NA
J: TRBJ2-1
V: TRBV27
DNA: TGTGCCAGCAGTTTCGGGTCCTACAATGAGCAGTTCTTC
CDR3: CASSFGSYNEQFF

size: NA
D: NA
J: TRBJ2-1
V: TRBV4-1
DNA: TGCGCCAGCAGCGACAGCCTCCCCAATGAGCAGTTCTTC
CDR3: CASSDSLPNEQFF

size: NA
D: NA
J: TRBJ2-1
V: TRBV19
DNA: TGTGCCAGTAATATCAACGTCTTCTCAGGGAATGAGCAGTTCTTC
CDR3: CASNINVFSGNEQFF

size: NA
D: NA
J: TRBJ1-1
V: TRBV11-2
DNA: TGTGCCAGGGGGCGCTTGAACACTGAAGCTTTCTTT
CDR3: CARGRLNTEAFF

size: NA
D: TRBD2
J: TRBJ2-2
V: TRBV11-3
DNA: TGTGCCAGCAGCAAAGGACTAGCGGGAGGGTTTGGCGGGGAGCTGTTTTTT
CDR3: CASSKGLAGGFGGELFF

size: NA
D: TRBD1
J: TRBJ2-7
V: TRBV30
DNA: TGTGCCTGGACCAGACAGGGGGGACGCTACGAGCAGTACTTC
CDR3: CAWTRQGGRYEQYF

size: NA
D: NA
J: TRBJ2-7
V: TRBV10-3
DNA: TGTGCCATCAAGGTAGACAACTCCTACGAGCAGTACTTC
CDR3: CAIKVDNSYEQYF

size: NA
D: TRBD1
J: TRBJ2-1
V: TRBV6-2/TRBV6-3
DNA: TGTGCCAGCAGTTACTCGATGGACAGGGGGCTTTTATCGAATGAGCAGTTCTTC
CDR3: CASSYSMDRGLLSNEQFF